This TCR beta chain stems from a study of T cell repertoires in ileal Crohn's disease. As for the study in general: Thiopurines (about 10) or anti-TNF agents (approximately 20) were given postoperatively to about half.

Measured with immunoSEQ multiplex PCR; TCRdb has only the in-frame clones, and not every one. The table lists about 62,000 clones, roughly nine tenths of them singletons. This clone was detected only once. What it recognizes is unknown. The study, taken as a whole, reports: Clonality above 26.8% at surgery always came with endoscopic recurrence. The median delay to postoperative endoscopy was approximately 6.9 months.

Germline values: CDR1 SQVTM, CDR2 ANQGSEA. V trimming: 6 bases; J trimming: 0 bases; junction bases outside the gene matches: 11. This CDR3 comprises 16 residues. Time point given: neoterminal ileum biopsy at postoperative endoscopy, about 6 months after surgery. The specimen sequenced was ileal tissue. This sequence joins TRBV29-1 and TRBJ2-1; the match to TRBD1 covers 7 bases. This receptor was identified in an adult with Crohn's disease. The CDR3 spells CSVARDSLSSYNEQFF. The CDR3 nucleotides are TGCAGCGTCGCCCGGGACAGCTTAAGCTCCTACAATGAGCAGTTCTTC.